This T cell receptor (beta chain) stems from a study of breast tumors, draining lymph nodes, adjacent tissues. The CDR3 has 18 residues if both end residues are counted. The germline V gene encodes CDR1 SGHKS and CDR2 YYEKEE (reference sequence). This clonotype was seen at least ten times. Antigen: not known. Because the CDR3's place on the DNA is in doubt, the DNA is left out and the CDR3 is given as listed by TCRdb. TCRdb processed the multiplex PCR reads anew with MiXCR; each CDR3 protein has one entry. The sample gives roughly 220,000 distinct CDR3 sequences, 30% to 35% of which show up once; 3% to 4.5% is in the top ten. General study points: Luminal-like breast cancer showed significantly higher tumor–nontumor repertoire similarity than basal-like. Findings are consistent with lymph node origin and intratumoral expansion of most tumor T cells. The lymph node origin of tumor T cells was framed as consistent with a hypothesis, not demonstrated. Tumor repertoires ranked between lymph nodes and nontumor tissue in diversity, with V and J gene preferences.

The lymph nodes were axillary draining lymph nodes from breast cancer patients. The source of this sequence is a female donor with breast cancer. Some clones in this sample may be carry-over from other donors' samples. The sequenced sample consisted of axillary lymph node tissue. The chain recombines TRBV5-5 with TRBJ1-3; TRBD1 is the table's D call and was not checked against the DNA. CDR3 loop: CASSFLWDTNLSGNTIYF.